This TCR beta chain was sequenced in a study of T cell changes during pregnancy in multiple sclerosis. Repertoires were generated with immunoSEQ multiplex PCR, while TCRdb's copy carries only in-frame clones and drops some. The sample contains over 100,000 clones, 92% of which appear only once. V gave up 2 bases and J gave up 10 bases, with 14 bases separating them. CDR1 SQVTM and CDR2 ANQGSEA come from the germline V gene. CDR3 length equals 12 residues. The clonotype comes from a female donor with multiple sclerosis, enrolled in a pregnancy study. The J gene is TRBJ1-1, the V gene TRBV29-1; TRBD1 might be the D (5 bases). The source was peripheral blood, collected in the third trimester of pregnancy. The CDR3 loop reads CSVERAGGTAFF. CDR3 in DNA: TGCAGCGTTGAAAGGGCCGGGGGGACAGCTTTCTTT.